The subject of this entry is one T cell receptor beta chain. This sample is part of a study of control samples from healthy donors and cancer patients. Using immunoSEQ multiplex PCR, the repertoire was profiled, and TCRdb retains in-frame clones only, with some absent. Of 85,000 to 100,000 clones listed, more than 85% are singletons. CDR1 is SNHLY and CDR2 is FYNNEI in the germline V gene. The ends were cut back, 6 bases at V and 3 bases at J, with 12 bases in the middle. The length of the CDR3 is 15 residues. The receptor was isolated from a man between 18 and 29 years old in good health. The sequencing sample was made of blood. The chain carries TRBV2 and TRBJ1-6; D gene uncertain. CDR3 amino acids: CASRAESYYNSPLHF. CDR3 sequence (DNA): TGTGCCAGCAGGGCAGAGAGTTACTATAATTCACCCCTCCACTTT.